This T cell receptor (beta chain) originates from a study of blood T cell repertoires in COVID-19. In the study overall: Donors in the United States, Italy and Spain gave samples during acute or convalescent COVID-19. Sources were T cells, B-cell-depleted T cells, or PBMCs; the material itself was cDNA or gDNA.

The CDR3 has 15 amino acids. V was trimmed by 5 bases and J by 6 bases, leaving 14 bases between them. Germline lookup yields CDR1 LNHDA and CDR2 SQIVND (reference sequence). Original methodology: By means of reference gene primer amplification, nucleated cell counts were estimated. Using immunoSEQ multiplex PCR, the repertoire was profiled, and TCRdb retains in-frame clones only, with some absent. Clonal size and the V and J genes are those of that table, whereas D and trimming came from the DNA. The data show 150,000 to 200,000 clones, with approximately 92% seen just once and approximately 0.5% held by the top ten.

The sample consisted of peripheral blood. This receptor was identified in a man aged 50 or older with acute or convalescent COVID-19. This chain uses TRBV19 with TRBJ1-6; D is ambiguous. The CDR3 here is CASSLGIGGNSPLHF. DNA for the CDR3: TGTGCCAGTAGTCTCGGGATCGGCGGTAATTCACCCCTCCACTTT.